This TCR beta chain was recovered during a study of beta chain features in type 1 diabetes. Points from the study as a whole: Among all four CD4+ subsets, Type 1 diabetes patients had TCRB CDR3s that were moderately but significantly shorter.

Since all of the isolated RNA was reverse transcribed, expressed TCRB transcripts were what got sequenced. Reads from naive, central memory and regulatory T cell samples averaged about 3.8 million. Clones were read by immunoSEQ multiplex PCR, and TCRdb kept only the in-frame ones, dropping some. In the table there are about 340,000 clones, approximately 15% of which are singletons. This clone was recorded a few times. Its antigen is currently unknown. The length of the CDR3 is 15 residues. The trim removed 5 bases at V and 3 bases at J, leaving 5 bases unmatched. Germline V gene lookup returns CDR1 SGHAT and CDR2 FQNNGV.

This TCR was recovered from a woman aged 18-30 years with type 1 diabetes. The V gene is TRBV11-2, the J gene TRBJ2-1, with TRBD2 matching over 9 bases. Sequenced sample: naive CD4+ T cells from blood. The CDR3 spells CASSLSGSFYNEQFF. The CDR3 DNA follows: TGTGCCAGCAGCCTTAGCGGGAGTTTCTACAATGAGCAGTTCTTC.